A single sample gave rise to the 8 T cell receptor beta chains below, sequenced in a study of T cells in localized non-small cell lung cancer. Using immunoSEQ multiplex PCR, the repertoire was profiled, and TCRdb retains in-frame clones only, with some absent. The sample gives 7,000 to 10,000 clones, roughly 59% of which show up once; almost 8% is in the top ten. The sequenced sample was lymph node tissue, obtained before any cancer treatment. The receptors shown here come from a male donor aged 60 or older with stage I squamous cell lung carcinoma.

This clone was counted a few times. The chain joins TRBV7-6 to TRBJ2-2, with a possible D match to TRBD1 (6 bases). The CDR3 has 17 amino acids. V lost 3 bases to trimming and J lost 6 bases, with 20 bases between them. Germline-derived CDR1 and CDR2 are SGHVS and FNYEAQ. CDR3 nucleotides: TGTGCCAGCAGCTTGGGGGCCGGTCCGGGGAGCGCCGGGGAGCTGTTTTTT. Residues: CASSLGAGPGSAGELFF.

This chain connects TRBV2 to TRBJ1-2; TRBD1 is a possible D gene (5 bases). Trimming shortened V by 1 base and J by 3 bases, and 6 bases separated the two germline ends. This CDR3 spans 13 amino acids. CDR1 is SNHLY, CDR2 FYNNEI, per germline. The CDR3 DNA reads TGTGCCAGCAGTGAAGGGGGCGACTATGGCTACACCTTC. Encoded protein: CASSEGGDYGYTF.

J is TRBJ2-3 and V is TRBV19, with 7 bases lining up with TRBD1. Germline V gene sequence: CDR1 LNHDA, CDR2 SQIVND (reference sequence). The ends lost 4 bases at V and 0 bases at J; junction bases unmatched: 7. The CDR3 is 16 residues long. The CDR3 spells CASSTQTGFSTDTQYF. The CDR3 DNA sequence: TGTGCCAGTAGTACGCAGACAGGGTTTAGCACAGATACGCAGTATTTT.

The chain combines TRBV18 with TRBJ2-7; tentatively, D is TRBD2 (5 bases). V was shortened by 2 bases and J by 0 bases, with 5 bases between the two germline ends. CDR1 is KGHSH, CDR2 LQKENI, per germline. The CDR3 covers 13 residues. CDR3 loop: CASSPTSSYEQYF. CDR3 bases: TGTGCCAGCTCACCAACTAGCTCCTACGAGCAGTACTTC.

This clone turned up a few times. The chain recombines TRBV6-1 with TRBJ1-2; no clear D. The CDR3 extends over 14 amino acids. CDR1 and CDR2 (germline): MNHNS, SASEGT. V lost 0 bases and J 4 bases, leaving 9 bases between the germline ends. The CDR3 coding sequence is TGTGCCAGCAGTGAAGCGGATGGCGGCTATGGCTACACCTTC. Its translation is CASSEADGGYGYTF.

Written as DNA, the CDR3 is TGTGCCAGCAGCCAGGTGGCTAGCGGGTCTATCTACAATGAGCAGTTCTTC. Protein product: CASSQVASGSIYNEQFF. This sequence joins TRBV11-3 and TRBJ2-1; 8 nucleotides line up with TRBD2. V trimming: 5 bases; J trimming: 3 bases; junction bases outside the gene matches: 12. The CDR3 is 17 amino acids. Per germline, CDR1 SGHNT and CDR2 YENEEA.

The chain carries TRBV18 and TRBJ2-2, with TRBD1 as a possible D gene (5 bases). The length of the CDR3 is 14 residues. V shed 2 bases and J shed 3 bases, with 7 bases lying between them. Germline V gene sequence: CDR1 KGHSH, CDR2 LQKENI. The CDR3 region has the DNA TGTGCCAGCTCACCAAAACAGGACACCGGGGAGCTGTTTTTT. It is translated as CASSPKQDTGELFF.

This clone has more than one count but fewer than ten. The genes are TRBV11-3 and TRBJ2-2; TRBD1 agrees at 7 bases. Germline CDR1 reads SGHNT; CDR2 reads YENEEA. J lost 2 bases, V lost 5 bases, and 8 bases had no gene match. This CDR3 is 16 amino acids long. The CDR3 DNA sequence: TGTGCCAGCAGCCCTCCTGACAGGGAAAACACCGGGGAGCTGTTTTTT. It is translated as CASSPPDRENTGELFF.